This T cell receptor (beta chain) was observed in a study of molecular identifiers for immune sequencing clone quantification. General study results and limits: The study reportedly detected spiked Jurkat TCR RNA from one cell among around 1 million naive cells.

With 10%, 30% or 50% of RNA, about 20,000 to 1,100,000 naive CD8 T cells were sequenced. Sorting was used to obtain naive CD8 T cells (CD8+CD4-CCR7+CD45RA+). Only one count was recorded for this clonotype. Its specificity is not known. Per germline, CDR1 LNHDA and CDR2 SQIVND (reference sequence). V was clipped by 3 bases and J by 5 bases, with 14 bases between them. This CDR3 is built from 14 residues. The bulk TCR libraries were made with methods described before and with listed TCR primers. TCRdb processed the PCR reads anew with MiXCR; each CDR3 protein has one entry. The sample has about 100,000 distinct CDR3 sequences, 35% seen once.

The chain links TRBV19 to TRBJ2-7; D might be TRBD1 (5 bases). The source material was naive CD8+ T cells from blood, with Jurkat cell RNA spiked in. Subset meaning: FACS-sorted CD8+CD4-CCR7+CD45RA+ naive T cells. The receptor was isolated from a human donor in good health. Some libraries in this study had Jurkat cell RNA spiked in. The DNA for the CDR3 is TGTGCCAGTAGTATCGGCCAGGGATATCACGAGCAGTACTTC. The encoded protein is CASSIGQGYHEQYF.